These 20 T cell receptor beta chains originate from one sample sequenced in a study of OX40 agonist ivuxolimab in advanced cancers. The protocol was immunoSEQ multiplex PCR, while the TCRdb copy is restricted to in-frame clones and leaves out a portion. The repertoire holds over 10,000 clones, with around 83% as singletons. The specimen comprised CD4+ or CD8+ T cells sorted from blood, sampled in a trial of the OX40 agonist ivuxolimab. These receptors were collected from an adult with an advanced solid tumor such as melanoma, head and neck, liver or kidney cancer.

This clone was counted once. The V gene is TRBV11-2, the J gene TRBJ2-6; D is undetermined. The ends were cut back, 1 base at V and 11 bases at J, with 12 bases in the middle. From germline, CDR1 is SGHAT and CDR2 FQNNGV. This CDR3 comprises 14 residues. As DNA, the CDR3 is TGTGCCAGCAGCTTAGTGGTCCGAGACCACGTCCTGACTTTC. Translating gives CASSLVVRDHVLTF.

The gene calls are TRBV15 and TRBJ2-5; D perhaps matches TRBD2 (6 bases). With 6 bases removed from V and 2 bases from J, the gap between germline ends came to 10 bases. Germline V lookup: CDR1 LNHNV, CDR2 YYDKDF (reference sequence). The CDR3 runs to 13 residues. This chain's CDR3 is CATRFGGQETQYF. DNA of the CDR3: TGTGCCACCAGGTTCGGGGGTCAAGAGACCCAGTACTTC.

The rearrangement joins TRBV7-6 to TRBJ2-7; D call uncertain. The CDR3 covers 15 residues. Germline V gene sequence: CDR1 SGHVS, CDR2 FNYEAQ. The V gene lost 1 base and the J gene lost 7 bases, with 17 bases spanning the gap. CDR3 nucleotide sequence: TGTGCCAGCAGCTTAGGGTCAGGAGATGCCTTGGAGCAGTACTTC. Encoded protein: CASSLGSGDALEQYF.

The chain recombines TRBV11-3 with TRBJ1-5; TRBD1 matches at 7 bases. The CDR3 is 15 residues long. Germline V CDR1 and CDR2: SGHNT, YENEEA. The V and J ends lost 4 bases and 3 bases, in that order; junction bases with no gene match: 6. The CDR3 here is CASSSLDRTNQPQHF. The CDR3 region has the DNA TGTGCCAGCAGCTCCCTGGACAGGACCAATCAGCCCCAGCATTTT.

The CDR3 DNA reads TGTGCCAGCAGCCTACGGGCCTCCGTAGAGACCCAGTACTTC. It specifies CASSLRASVETQYF. The chain couples TRBV28 to TRBJ2-5; D not resolved. Between the trimmed V and J ends, which lost 6 bases and 4 bases, there was a span of 15 bases. Germline-derived CDR1 and CDR2 are MDHEN and SYDVKM. The CDR3 contains 14 residues.

The V and J genes are TRBV4-3 and TRBJ1-1; no firm D call. V was trimmed by 4 bases and J by 0 bases, leaving 6 bases between them. This CDR3 contains 13 residues. CDR1 and CDR2 (germline): LGHNA, YSLEER. DNA for the CDR3: TGCGCCAGCAGCCGAACAGTGAACACTGAAGCTTTCTTT. As protein: CASSRTVNTEAFF.

The chain combines TRBV7-6 with TRBJ2-1, with TRBD2 matching 10 bases. The germline CDR1 and CDR2 sequences are SGHVS and FNYEAQ. V shed 5 bases, J shed 3 bases, and the junction held 4 bases outside the gene matches. The CDR3 totals 15 residues. The CDR3 DNA follows: TGTGCCAGCAGCCCAACTAGCGGGAACTACAATGAGCAGTTCTTC. This encodes CASSPTSGNYNEQFF.

V gene TRBV27 combines with J gene TRBJ2-2; a weak D match, TRBD2 (6 bases). CDR3 length: 14 residues. CDR1 is MNHEY, CDR2 SMNVEV, per germline (reference sequence). The germline V and J ends were trimmed by 4 bases and 1 base, with 7 bases remaining between them. The CDR3, as DNA: TGTGCCAGCAGTTCGGGACTGAACACCGGGGAGCTGTTTTTT. Amino acids: CASSSGLNTGELFF.

The chain carries TRBV7-2 and TRBJ2-2; D is unresolved. Germline CDR1 SGHTA, CDR2 FQGNSA. The CDR3 sequence is 13 residues long. Trimming stripped 0 bases from V and 4 bases from J, with 3 bases between. CDR3 in amino acids: CASSLALTGELFF. The CDR3 bases are TGTGCCAGCAGCTTAGCCCTCACCGGGGAGCTGTTTTTT.

The chain joins TRBV19 to TRBJ1-1, with a tentative D call TRBD1 (6 bases). V was shortened by 2 bases and J by 2 bases, with 12 bases between the two germline ends. CDR3 length: 15 residues. Germline lookup yields CDR1 LNHDA and CDR2 SQIVND (reference sequence). The CDR3 protein is CASSIWGQGNTEAFF. In nucleotides, the CDR3 is TGTGCCAGTAGTATATGGGGGCAGGGTAACACTGAAGCTTTCTTT.

The rearrangement uses TRBV6-6 and TRBJ1-1; 8 bases are shared with TRBD1. The germline V gene has CDR1 MNHNY and CDR2 SVGAGI (reference sequence). The length of the CDR3 is 11 residues. The trim removed 6 bases at V and 6 bases at J, leaving 0 bases unmatched. The CDR3 region has the DNA TGTGCCAGCAGGACAGGGGCTGAAGCTTTCTTT. Protein: CASRTGAEAFF.

This chain links TRBV11-2 with TRBJ2-1; 10 bases line up with TRBD2. Germline trimming cut 5 bases from V and 6 bases from J; bases unmatched to any gene: 7. In germline, CDR1 is SGHAT, CDR2 FQNNGV. This CDR3 region has 15 residues. CDR3 nucleotide sequence: TGTGCCAGCAGCGCCGGGACTAGCGATCGCAATGAGCAGTTCTTC. It yields the protein CASSAGTSDRNEQFF.

The rearrangement links TRBV19 to TRBJ1-5; D is unresolved. The germline V and J ends were trimmed by 5 bases and 6 bases, with 11 bases remaining between them. From germline, CDR1 is LNHDA and CDR2 SQIVND (reference sequence). The CDR3 extends over 13 amino acids. This CDR3 reads CASSDWSGQPQHF. The CDR3 DNA follows: TGTGCCAGTAGTGACTGGTCCGGTCAGCCCCAGCATTTT. Looking up the rest from reference TRBV19 and TRBJ1-5 gives the full variable domain: DGGITQSPKYLFRKEGQNVTLSCEQNLNHDAMYWYRQDPGQGLRLIYYSQIVNDFQKGDIAEGYSVSREKKESFPLTVTSAQKNPTAFYLCASSDWSGQPQHFGDGTRLSIL.

The chain is built from TRBV14 and TRBJ2-2; possible D gene TRBD2, 6 bases. Trimming removed 0 bases at V and 9 bases at J, with 11 bases between. From germline, CDR1 is SGHDN and CDR2 FVKESK. This CDR3 is 14 amino acids long. CDR3 nucleotide sequence: TGTGCCAGCAGCCAAGATGCGGGGTTCCGGGAGCTGTTTTTT. Amino acid sequence: CASSQDAGFRELFF.

This clone was picked up a small number of times. V gene TRBV6-5 combines with J gene TRBJ2-2, with a possible D match to TRBD2 (6 bases). Germline CDR1 reads MNHEY; CDR2 reads SVGAGI. V lost 5 bases, J lost 6 bases, and 16 bases lay in between. The CDR3 loop spans 15 amino acids. CDR3 bases: TGTGCCAGCAGTATTACAACCGCGGGGTCCGGGGAGCTGTTTTTT. This translates into CASSITTAGSGELFF.

The gene calls are TRBV19 and TRBJ1-6, with unresolved D. Trimming cost V 1 base and J 3 bases, with 13 bases left between them. Per the germline V gene, CDR1 is LNHDA and CDR2 is SQIVND (reference sequence). The CDR3 runs 17 residues. As DNA, the CDR3 is TGTGCCAGTAGTATAGGCCCAACAGAATTCTATAATTCACCCCTCCACTTT. Amino acid sequence: CASSIGPTEFYNSPLHF.

This chain links TRBV13 with TRBJ2-7, with D maybe TRBD1 (6 bases). The CDR3 runs to 14 residues. Trimming removed 5 bases at V and 2 bases at J, with 13 bases between. The V gene's germline CDR1 is PRHDT and CDR2 FYEKMQ (reference sequence). The CDR3, as DNA: TGTGCCAGCAGCGGACAGTCTGCGGCCTACGAGCAGTACTTC. Residues: CASSGQSAAYEQYF.

CDR3 nucleotide sequence: TGTGCCAGCAGTTTAACAGGGGGAAACACTGAAGCTTTCTTT. Translation: CASSLTGGNTEAFF. The rearrangement uses TRBV28 and TRBJ1-1, with 8 nucleotides matching TRBD1. V was clipped by 2 bases and J by 2 bases; unmatched bases: 1. Per germline, CDR1 MDHEN and CDR2 SYDVKM. This CDR3 spans 14 amino acids.

This rearrangement joins TRBV13 to TRBJ2-7; TRBD2 matches 9 bases. This CDR3 region has 17 residues. The J segment lost 2 bases and the V segment lost 0 bases, leaving 8 bases of the junction unmatched. Per germline, CDR1 PRHDT and CDR2 FYEKMQ (reference sequence). The chain's CDR3 is CASSLGQAGGLAYEQYF. DNA for the CDR3: TGTGCCAGCAGCTTAGGCCAAGCGGGAGGCCTCGCCTACGAGCAGTACTTC.

The chain employs TRBV27 and TRBJ1-1; D remains ambiguous. V lost 8 bases to trimming and J lost 0 bases, with 1 base between them. CDR3 size: 10 residues. Germline V lookup: CDR1 MNHEY, CDR2 SMNVEV (reference sequence). The CDR3 DNA reads as TGTGCCAGCTTGAACACTGAAGCTTTCTTT. Amino acids: CASLNTEAFF.